Each of the 21 T cell receptor beta chains below was sequenced from the same sample in a study of neurological immune-mediated disorders. TCRdb redid the calling of the 5' RACE reads with MiXCR, one entry per CDR3 protein. The data contain 71,000 or so distinct CDR3 sequences, just over 5% of them singletons. The sample was PBMCs. The receptors originated from a woman aged 25 to 39 with multiple sclerosis.

In the case of this clonotype: This may arise from a read error, as a much more abundant clone is one base away. V usage is TRBV20-1 and J usage is TRBJ1-6; D possibly corresponds to TRBD1 (6 bases). The CDR3 consists of 14 residues. The V gene's germline CDR1 is DFQATT and CDR2 SNEGSKA (reference sequence). The CDR3 region is CSAMEGGGNSPLQF. The CDR3 region has the DNA TGCAGTGCTATGGAGGGGGGCGGGAATTCACCCCTCCAATTT.

This clonotype was seen a few times. One base away lies a much larger clone, so this may be a sequencing read error. The rearrangement links TRBV20-1 to TRBJ1-3; 7 positions agree with TRBD1. This CDR3 has 13 amino acids. Germline CDR1 reads DFQATT; CDR2 reads SNEGSKA (reference sequence). CDR3 bases: TGCAGTGCCCCACAGGGGACTGGAAAAACCATATATTTT. Translated: CSAPQGTGKTIYF.

This clonotype showed up many times. The chain links TRBV5-1 to TRBJ1-1; D gene ambiguous. V was cut by 2 bases and J by 1 base, with 6 bases left in between. CDR3 size: 13 residues. CDR1 SGHRS and CDR2 YFSETQ come from the germline V gene. CDR3 bases: TGCGCCAGCAGCTTATCGCAGAACACTGAAGCTTTCTTT. This codes for CASSLSQNTEAFF.

This clonotype was counted many times. The V call is TRBV5-1, the J call TRBJ1-4; D gene unclear. The CDR3 sequence is 15 residues long. Trimming left V 4 bases short and J 4 bases short, with 14 bases between. CDR1 and CDR2 from the germline V gene are SGHRS and YFSETQ. The CDR3 protein is CASSRENTINEKLFF. As DNA, the CDR3 is TGCGCCAGCAGCCGGGAAAACACAATTAATGAAAAACTGTTTTTT.

This clonotype occurred many times. The chain employs TRBV7-2 and TRBJ2-7, with 8 bases lining up with TRBD2. Germline V gene sequence: CDR1 SGHTA, CDR2 FQGNSA. The ends lost 3 bases at V and 5 bases at J; junction bases unmatched: 3. The length of the CDR3 is 13 residues. The CDR3 spells CASSFGLAHEQYF. The CDR3 DNA reads TGTGCCAGCAGCTTCGGACTAGCCCACGAGCAGTACTTC. The complete variable domain, with remaining parts taken from reference TRBV7-2 and TRBJ2-7, reads GAGVSQSPSNKVTEKGKDVELRCDPISGHTALYWYRQSLGQGLEFLIYFQGNSAPDKSGLPSDRFSAERTGGSVSTLTIQRTQQEDSAVYLCASSFGLAHEQYFGPGTRLTVT.

The chain joins TRBV20-1 to TRBJ1-2; D call uncertain. The V gene lost 0 bases and the J gene lost 2 bases, with 10 bases spanning the gap. This CDR3 is 14 amino acids long. Germline V lookup: CDR1 DFQATT, CDR2 SNEGSKA (reference sequence). CDR3 protein: CSARELGRNYGYTF. The DNA of the CDR3 is TGCAGTGCTAGAGAGCTCGGGAGAAACTATGGCTACACCTTC.

This clonotype was picked up many times. The J gene is TRBJ2-2, the V gene TRBV7-2, with D unclear. V was shortened by 5 bases and J by 2 bases, with 12 bases between the two germline ends. The germline gives CDR1 SGHTA, CDR2 FQGNSA. The CDR3 is made up of 15 amino acids. The CDR3 DNA reads TGTGCCAGCAGCCCCGGGCTTCAAAACACCGGGGAGCTGTTTTTT. Protein: CASSPGLQNTGELFF.

This clonotype was counted many times. V and J are TRBV5-1 and TRBJ1-1; no definite D call. CDR3 length equals 13 residues. CDR1 and CDR2 (germline): SGHRS, YFSETQ. Trimming shortened V by 4 bases and J by 2 bases, and 9 bases separated the two germline ends. Written as DNA, the CDR3 is TGCGCCAGCAGCAAGGACGTCAACACTGAAGCTTTCTTT. Its translation: CASSKDVNTEAFF.

This clonotype was detected ten times or more. The chain uses TRBV5-1 and TRBJ2-7, with D uncertain. The germline V gene encodes CDR1 SGHRS and CDR2 YFSETQ. CDR3 length: 14 residues. V was cut by 6 bases and J by 1 base, with 14 bases left in between. CDR3 in DNA: TGCGCCAGCAAAATTAGTGTGATGTCCTACGAGCAGTACTTC. Residues: CASKISVMSYEQYF.

This clonotype was counted ten times or more. The chain recombines TRBV15 with TRBJ1-5, with 8 bases identical to TRBD1. Per the germline V gene, CDR1 is LNHNV and CDR2 is YYDKDF (reference sequence). Germline trimming cut 0 bases from V and 8 bases from J; bases unmatched to any gene: 6. The CDR3 has 15 amino acids. The chain's CDR3 is CATSRDRAGGKPQHF. CDR3 coding DNA: TGTGCCACCAGCAGAGATCGGGCAGGGGGCAAGCCCCAGCATTTT. Full variable domain (outside the CDR3, taken from reference TRBV15 and TRBJ1-5): DAMVIQNPRYQVTQFGKPVTLSCSQTLNHNVMYWYQQKSSQAPKLLFHYYDKDFNNEADTPDNFQSRRPNTSFCFLDIRSPGLGDTAMYLCATSRDRAGGKPQHFGDGTRLSIL.

The table lists this clonotype with many counts. The chain has TRBV5-1 and TRBJ1-4, with a weak D call TRBD1 (5 bases). The CDR3 runs 18 residues. The V gene's germline CDR1 is SGHRS and CDR2 YFSETQ. The V end lost 4 bases, the J end lost 4 bases, and 23 bases lay between the germline ends. CDR3 residues: CASSLHETRRGFNEKLFF. As DNA, the CDR3 is TGCGCCAGCAGCCTACACGAAACTCGGAGGGGCTTTAATGAAAAACTGTTTTTT. Full variable domain (outside the CDR3, taken from reference TRBV5-1 and TRBJ1-4): KAGVTQTPRYLIKTRGQQVTLSCSPISGHRSVSWYQQTPGQGLQFLFEYFSETQRNKGNFPGRFSGRQFSNSRSEMNVSTLELGDSALYLCASSLHETRRGFNEKLFFGSGTQLSVL.

Many counts were recorded for this clonotype. The J gene is TRBJ2-5, the V gene TRBV20-1, with D unresolved. V was clipped by 7 bases and J by 2 bases, with 14 bases between them. CDR3 length: 13 amino acids. Looked up from germline, CDR1 is DFQATT and CDR2 is SNEGSKA (reference sequence). CDR3 amino acids: CSVKFSHQETQYF. CDR3 nucleotide sequence: TGCAGTGTAAAGTTCTCCCATCAAGAGACCCAGTACTTC.

The chain couples TRBV9 to TRBJ2-7; D is undetermined. The length of the CDR3 is 15 residues. V was shortened by 4 bases and J by 7 bases, with 21 bases between the two germline ends. The germline V gene has CDR1 SGDLS and CDR2 YYNGEE. This chain's CDR3 is CASSFRTSRVQEQYF. CDR3 bases: TGTGCCAGCAGCTTTCGGACCTCCCGGGTACAAGAGCAGTACTTC.

This clonotype occurred many times. The chain joins TRBV6-1 to TRBJ2-7, with unresolved D. The CDR3 is 13 residues long. Germline CDR1 MNHNS, CDR2 SASEGT. V was pared by 8 bases and J by 6 bases, with 17 bases between. The CDR3 DNA sequence: TGTGCCAGCGGGTCGCCTGGGTGGGGCGAGCAGTACTTC. This encodes CASGSPGWGEQYF.

This clonotype was counted at least ten times. The chain uses TRBV5-1 and TRBJ2-1, with 7 positions matching TRBD2. Per the germline V gene, CDR1 is SGHRS and CDR2 is YFSETQ. This CDR3 has 15 amino acids. V dropped 1 base and J dropped 4; count of bases not matched to a gene: 5. Here the CDR3 reads CASSLWLAVYNEQFF. In DNA, the CDR3 is TGCGCCAGCAGCTTGTGGCTAGCGGTATACAATGAGCAGTTCTTC.

This clonotype was recorded at least ten times. The chain employs TRBV5-1 and TRBJ2-5, with D perhaps TRBD2 (6 bases). V was clipped by 3 bases and J by 5 bases, with 14 bases between them. In germline, CDR1 is SGHRS, CDR2 YFSETQ. There are 14 residues in the CDR3. CDR3 nucleotides: TGCGCCAGCAGCTGGAGGGACTGGGGGGAGACCCAGTACTTC. Encoded protein: CASSWRDWGETQYF.

The chain recombines TRBV10-3 with TRBJ2-3; D gene unclear. CDR1 is ENHRY, CDR2 SYGVKD, per germline. V lost 6 bases to trimming and J lost 1 base, with 8 bases between them. The CDR3 has 13 residues. This chain's CDR3 is CAIRLGGTDTQYF. The DNA of the CDR3 is TGTGCCATCAGGCTGGGCGGCACAGATACGCAGTATTTT.

This clonotype was detected ten times or more. The chain recombines TRBV6-5 with TRBJ2-7, with D possibly matching TRBD2 (5 bases). This CDR3 has 15 amino acids. Trimming removed 2 bases from V and 0 bases from J, with 11 bases in between. Germline V gives CDR1 MNHEY, CDR2 SVGAGI. CDR3 bases: TGTGCCAGCAGTTACAATAGCGCTCTCTCCTACGAGCAGTACTTC. It encodes CASSYNSALSYEQYF.

There are many counts of this clonotype. In DNA form, the CDR3 reads TGCAGTGCTTCTCCCGGGACACAATATAGCAATCAGCCCCAGCATTTT. It specifies CSASPGTQYSNQPQHF. This chain links TRBV20-1 with TRBJ1-5; D might be TRBD1 (6 bases). The germline V gene encodes CDR1 DFQATT and CDR2 SNEGSKA (reference sequence). There are 16 residues in the CDR3. Deletions cut 5 bases from V and 0 bases from J, with 17 bases between.

This clonotype has at least ten counts. This rearrangement joins TRBV5-1 to TRBJ2-1, with TRBD1 matching 11 bases. V gave up 4 bases and J gave up 1 base; unmatched junction bases: 7. CDR1 is SGHRS, CDR2 YFSETQ, per germline. The CDR3 is 17 residues long. The CDR3 region is CASSVWTGGASYNEQFF. CDR3 nucleotide sequence: TGCGCCAGCAGCGTGTGGACAGGGGGCGCTTCCTACAATGAGCAGTTCTTC.

This clonotype showed up many times. The chain uses TRBV5-6 and TRBJ2-5; D might be TRBD1 (6 bases). The germline V gene has CDR1 SGHDT and CDR2 YYEEEE. V lost 6 bases and J lost 7, with 19 bases in between. The CDR3 spans 14 residues. CDR3 loop: CASTSLQGFGTQYF. CDR3 DNA sequence: TGTGCCAGCACCTCCTTACAGGGTTTCGGGACCCAGTACTTC.